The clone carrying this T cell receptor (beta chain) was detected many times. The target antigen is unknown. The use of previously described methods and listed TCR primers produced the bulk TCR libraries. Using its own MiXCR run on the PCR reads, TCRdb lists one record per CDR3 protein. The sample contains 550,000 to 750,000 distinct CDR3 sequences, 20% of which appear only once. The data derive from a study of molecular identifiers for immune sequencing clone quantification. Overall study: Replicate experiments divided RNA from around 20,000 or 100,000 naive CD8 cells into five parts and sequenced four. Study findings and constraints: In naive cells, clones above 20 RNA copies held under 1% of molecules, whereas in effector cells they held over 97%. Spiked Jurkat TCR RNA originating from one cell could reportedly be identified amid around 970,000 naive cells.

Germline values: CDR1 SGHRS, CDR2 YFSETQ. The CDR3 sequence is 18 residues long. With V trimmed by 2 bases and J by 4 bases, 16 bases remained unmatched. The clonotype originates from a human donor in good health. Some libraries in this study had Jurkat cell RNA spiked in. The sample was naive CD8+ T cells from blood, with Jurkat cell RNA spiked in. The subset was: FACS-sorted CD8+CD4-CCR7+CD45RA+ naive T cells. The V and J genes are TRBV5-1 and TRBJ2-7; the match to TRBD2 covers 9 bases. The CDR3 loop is CASSFVVAAGTSTYEQYF. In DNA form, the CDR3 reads TGCGCCAGCAGCTTTGTGGTTGCGGCCGGGACTAGCACTTACGAGCAGTACTTC.